This is a list of T cell receptor beta chains from one sample in a study of blood T cell repertoires in COVID-19. The table came from immunoSEQ multiplex PCR; TCRdb's copy has only in-frame clones and leaves some out. The sample gives roughly 340,000 clones, more than 80% of which show up once; 1% is in the top ten. Sequencing input: PBMCs or T cells enriched from blood (not recorded which). The source is a man younger than 30 who had recovered from COVID-19. CDR3s include the opening cysteine and the closing phenylalanine or tryptophan. The D gene is left open where the match is weak. Clone size is shown for a subset of rows, as once, few, many or a class of expanded clone.

abundance	v_gene	j_gene	d_gene	CDR3aa	CDR3nt
NA	TRBV3-1/TRBV3-2	TRBJ2-7	NA	CASSQGQNYEQYF	TGTGCCAGCAGCCAAGGGCAAAACTACGAGCAGTACTTC
NA	TRBV7-8	TRBJ1-3	NA	CASSPRALVANTIYF	TGTGCCAGCAGCCCCAGGGCCCTCGTGGCAAACACCATATATTTT
NA	TRBV7-9	TRBJ1-4	TRBD1	CASIPGDRGSHKLFF	TGTGCCAGCATCCCCGGGGACAGGGGGTCCCACAAACTGTTTTTT
NA	TRBV19	TRBJ2-5	TRBD1	CASSKTGGFRETQYF	TGTGCCAGTAGTAAGACAGGGGGCTTTCGTGAGACCCAGTACTTC
NA	TRBV5-6	TRBJ2-1	NA	CASSLGRSSYNEQFF	TGTGCCAGCAGCTTGGGACGGAGCTCCTACAATGAGCAGTTCTTC
NA	TRBV18	TRBJ2-1	NA	CASSPRQTTYNEQFF	TGTGCCAGCTCACCACGACAGACCACATACAATGAGCAGTTCTTC
NA	TRBV6-5	TRBJ1-3	NA	CASKVGVTGNTIYF	TGTGCCAGCAAAGTAGGGGTAACCGGAAACACCATATATTTT
NA	TRBV4-1	TRBJ2-7	TRBD2	CASSQIGRVHEQYF	TGCGCCAGCAGCCAGATCGGGAGGGTGCACGAGCAGTACTTC
once	TRBV7-2	TRBJ2-1	TRBD1	CASSLQGAENEQFF	TGTGCCAGCAGCTTACAGGGGGCTGAGAATGAGCAGTTCTTC
NA	TRBV30	TRBJ1-6	NA	CAWRGGNYSPLHF	TGTGCCTGGCGAGGAGGGAACTACTCACCCCTCCACTTT
NA	TRBV2	TRBJ1-5	TRBD1	CASSWDRGTNQPQHF	TGTGCCAGCAGTTGGGACAGGGGGACCAATCAGCCCCAGCATTTT
NA	TRBV24-1	TRBJ2-3	NA	CATSQSGGRVRTDTQYF	TGTGCCACCAGTCAGTCGGGGGGCCGTGTACGTACAGATACGCAGTATTTT
NA	TRBV28	TRBJ2-3	NA	CASSFNRDTQYF	TGTGCCAGTAGTTTTAATCGAGATACGCAGTATTTT
NA	TRBV6-5	TRBJ1-1	NA	CASSRTGGEAFF	TGTGCCAGCAGCCGGACGGGCGGGGAAGCTTTCTTT
NA	TRBV5-1	TRBJ1-5	TRBD1	CASSLGGQVNQPQHF	TGCGCCAGCAGCTTGGGGGGACAGGTAAATCAGCCCCAGCATTTT
NA	TRBV18	TRBJ2-7	NA	CASSPQRGYHEQYF	TGTGCCAGCTCACCACAACGAGGGTATCACGAGCAGTACTTC